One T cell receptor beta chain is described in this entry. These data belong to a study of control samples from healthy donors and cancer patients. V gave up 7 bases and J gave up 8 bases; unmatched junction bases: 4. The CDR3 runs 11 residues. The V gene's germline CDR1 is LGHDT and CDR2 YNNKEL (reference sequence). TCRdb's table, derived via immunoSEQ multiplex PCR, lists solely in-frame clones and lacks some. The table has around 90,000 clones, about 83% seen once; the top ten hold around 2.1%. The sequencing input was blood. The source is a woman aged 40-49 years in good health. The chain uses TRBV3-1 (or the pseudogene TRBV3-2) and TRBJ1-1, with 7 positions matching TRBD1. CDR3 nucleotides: TGTGCCAGCACTTTACAGGGGGAAGCTTTCTTT. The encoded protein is CASTLQGEAFF.